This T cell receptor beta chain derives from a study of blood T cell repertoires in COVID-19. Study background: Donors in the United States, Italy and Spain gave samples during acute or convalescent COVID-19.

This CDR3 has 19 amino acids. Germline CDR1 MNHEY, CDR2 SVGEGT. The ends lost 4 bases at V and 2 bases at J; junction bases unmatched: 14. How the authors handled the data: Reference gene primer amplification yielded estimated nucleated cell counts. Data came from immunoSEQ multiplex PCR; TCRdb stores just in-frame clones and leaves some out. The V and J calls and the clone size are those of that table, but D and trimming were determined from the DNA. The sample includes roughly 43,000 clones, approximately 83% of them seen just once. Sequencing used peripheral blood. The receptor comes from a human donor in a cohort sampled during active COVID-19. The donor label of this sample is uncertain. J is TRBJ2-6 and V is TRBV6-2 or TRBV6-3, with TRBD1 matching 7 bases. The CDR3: CASSSNPRQGVPGANVLTF. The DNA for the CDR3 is TGTGCCAGCAGTTCAAACCCCCGACAGGGAGTTCCTGGGGCCAACGTCCTGACTTTC.